These 24 T cell receptor beta chains were all obtained from the same sample, sequenced in a study of T cell repertoires in cytomegalovirus infection (dated by TCRdb to between 2018 and 2021). Sequencing instrument: Illumina HiSeq 1500. TCRdb reprocessing: public reads trimmed at Q25 with fastp, clones called with MiXCR, in-frame beta chains kept. All rows with the same CDR3 protein become a single entry with the most common DNA and genes. This sample comprises some 150,000 distinct CDR3 sequences, around 24% of them detected only once. Approximately 10% of the sample rests with the top ten. Sample: PBMCs. All receptors derive from a human donor in good health (CMV status not recorded). Some clones in this sample may be carry-over from other donors' samples.

V is TRBV4-1 and J is TRBJ2-1, with 8 bases lining up with TRBD2. The CDR3 runs 15 residues. The V and J ends lost 4 bases and 5 bases, in that order; junction bases with no gene match: 7. Germline loops: CDR1 MGHRA, CDR2 YSYEKL. This chain's CDR3 is CASSLAGKGDNEQFF. The CDR3 coding sequence is TGCGCCAGCAGCCTAGCGGGAAAGGGCGACAATGAGCAGTTCTTC.

This clonotype has more than one count but fewer than ten. The rearrangement links TRBV7-9 to TRBJ1-2; tentative D call: TRBD1 (6 bases). This CDR3 has 14 residues. Germline loops: CDR1 SEHNR, CDR2 FQNEAQ (reference sequence). V shed 6 bases and J shed 2 bases, with 13 bases lying between them. CDR3 amino acids: CASSVETGNYGYTF. In nucleotides, the CDR3 is TGTGCCAGCAGTGTTGAAACAGGGAACTATGGCTACACCTTC.

This clonotype was detected many times. The rearrangement uses TRBV2 and TRBJ2-3, with TRBD2 matching 11 bases. J lost 5 bases, V lost 5 bases, and 3 bases had no gene match. The CDR3 spans 14 residues. The germline CDR1 and CDR2 sequences are SNHLY and FYNNEI. In nucleotides, the CDR3 is TGTGCCAGCAGTTTAGCGGGAGGGAAAGATACGCAGTATTTT. It translates to CASSLAGGKDTQYF.

The rearrangement joins TRBV20-1 to TRBJ1-2, with D possibly matching TRBD1 (6 bases). The CDR3 contains 14 residues. CDR1 and CDR2 from the germline V gene are DFQATT and SNEGSKA (reference sequence). Trimming left V 0 bases short and J 8 bases short, with 16 bases between. CDR3 sequence (DNA): TGCAGTGCTAGAGATGGGGGGGCGAGGGGGGGCTACACCTTC. The encoded protein is CSARDGGARGGYTF.

The chain couples TRBV5-4 to TRBJ2-1, with TRBD2 as a possible D gene (7 bases). The ends were cut back, 7 bases at V and 2 bases at J, with 10 bases in the middle. This CDR3 has 13 amino acids. Germline V lookup: CDR1 SGHNT, CDR2 YYREEE (reference sequence). The CDR3 region is CASGGGAYNEQFF. Written as DNA, the CDR3 is TGTGCCAGCGGAGGGGGGGCCTACAATGAGCAGTTCTTC. Filled out from reference TRBV5-4 and TRBJ2-1, the complete variable domain reads ETGVTQSPTHLIKTRGQQVTLRCSSQSGHNTVSWYQQALGQGPQFIFQYYREEENGRGNFPPRFSGLQFPNYSSELNVNALELDDSALYLCASGGGAYNEQFFGPGTRLTVL.

In this sample, this clonotype turned up once. The chain employs TRBV19 and TRBJ1-5; D is unclear. Germline-derived CDR1 and CDR2 are LNHDA and SQIVND (reference sequence). The germline V and J ends were trimmed by 3 bases and 5 bases, with 11 bases remaining between them. This CDR3 comprises 14 residues. CDR3 coding DNA: TGTGCCAGTAGTATTGGTCCCGGGGATCAGCCCCAGCATTTT. Protein product: CASSIGPGDQPQHF.

This clonotype was seen a handful of times. The chain links TRBV12-3 or TRBV12-4 to TRBJ2-4; D is perhaps TRBD2 (5 bases). V lost 6 bases and J lost 7, with 16 bases in between. This CDR3 is built from 14 residues. CDR3 sequence reads: CASSHSGVPNIQYF. CDR3 coding DNA: TGTGCCAGCAGCCACTCCGGGGTCCCGAACATTCAGTACTTC.

The table lists this clonotype with many counts. The V and J genes are TRBV19 and TRBJ2-2; D gene ambiguous. Per germline, CDR1 LNHDA and CDR2 SQIVND (reference sequence). V was pared by 2 bases and J by 0 bases, with 4 bases between. The CDR3 extends over 14 amino acids. CDR3 DNA sequence: TGTGCCAGTAGTATATCCCCGAACACCGGGGAGCTGTTTTTT. Its protein is CASSISPNTGELFF.

The chain combines TRBV11-2 with TRBJ2-2, with D hard to call. This CDR3 has 12 residues. With 10 bases removed from V and 3 bases from J, the gap between germline ends came to 9 bases. CDR1 is SGHAT, CDR2 FQNNGV, per germline. This CDR3 is CATPTYTGELFF. In DNA form, the CDR3 reads TGTGCCACCCCAACCTACACCGGGGAGCTGTTTTTT.

This clonotype has at least ten counts. The CDR3 region has the DNA TGTGCCAGCGGACCGTCGGGGGCCGGGGAGCTGTTTTTT. Protein: CASGPSGAGELFF. V and J are TRBV11-3 and TRBJ2-2, with D possibly matching TRBD2 (6 bases). Germline CDR1 and CDR2: SGHNT and YENEEA. The CDR3 sequence is 13 residues long. V lost 8 bases to trimming and J lost 6 bases, with 13 bases between them.

This clonotype was observed a handful of times. The rearrangement links TRBV28 to TRBJ2-2; 7 positions match TRBD2. CDR1 and CDR2 (germline): MDHEN, SYDVKM. The ends lost 6 bases at V and 2 bases at J; junction bases unmatched: 9. The CDR3 is 16 residues long. The CDR3 reads CASRGTTQINTGELFF. The CDR3 DNA sequence: TGTGCCAGCAGGGGGACTACGCAAATTAACACCGGGGAGCTGTTTTTT.

This clonotype was seen only once. The chain is built from TRBV11-2 and TRBJ1-2, with a possible D match to TRBD1 (5 bases). Germline V gene lookup returns CDR1 SGHAT and CDR2 FQNNGV. V gave up 5 bases and J gave up 4 bases, with 17 bases separating them. This CDR3 region has 15 residues. The CDR3 region has the DNA TGTGCCAGCAGCCCGATGCGCCGAGGGACCTATGGCTACACCTTC. This sequence encodes CASSPMRRGTYGYTF.

This clonotype was detected ten times or more. The chain has TRBV7-2 and TRBJ2-3, with 9 bases aligning to TRBD2. This CDR3 region has 16 residues. Germline CDR1 SGHTA, CDR2 FQGNSA. Trimming removed 0 bases from V and 5 bases from J; junction bases left unmatched: 6. CDR3 nucleotide sequence: TGTGCCAGCAGCTTAGCAGCCCGGCGGGGGGGAGATACGCAGTATTTT. This translates into CASSLAARRGGDTQYF.

This clonotype was counted at least ten times. The J gene is TRBJ2-1, the V gene TRBV7-8; TRBD2 matches at 8 bases. The junction had 10 bases not matched to a gene; V was cut back by 4 bases and J by 2 bases. CDR1 is SGHVS, CDR2 FQNEAQ, per germline. CDR3 length equals 17 residues. The CDR3 nucleotides are TGTGCCAGCAGCTCCGGGAGGGCTAGCGGAACCTACAATGAGCAGTTCTTC. Protein product: CASSSGRASGTYNEQFF.

This clonotype came up many times. The chain has TRBV7-2 and TRBJ2-7; D is unclear. The CDR3 extends over 14 amino acids. CDR1 and CDR2 (germline): SGHTA, FQGNSA. Trimming removed 5 bases at V and 2 bases at J, with 13 bases between. The DNA for the CDR3 is TGTGCCAGCAGCCCTTACGGTTCAACCTACGAGCAGTACTTC. Translation gives CASSPYGSTYEQYF.

At least ten counts were recorded for this clonotype. J is TRBJ2-7 and V is TRBV7-8, with 7 bases identical to TRBD1. V was pared by 3 bases and J by 6 bases, with 5 bases of the junction left unmatched. The CDR3 length is 13 residues. Looked up from germline, CDR1 is SGHVS and CDR2 is FQNEAQ. The CDR3 loop is CASSFDRVGEQYF. The CDR3 DNA reads as TGTGCCAGCAGCTTTGACAGGGTTGGCGAGCAGTACTTC.

The J gene is TRBJ2-2, the V gene TRBV6-5; the match to TRBD1 covers 10 bases. CDR3 length: 15 residues. CDR1 and CDR2 from the germline V gene are MNHEY and SVGAGI. V was clipped by 2 bases and J by 6 bases; unmatched bases: 3. The CDR3 is CASSYDRGLAGELFF. For the CDR3, the DNA is TGTGCCAGCAGTTACGACAGGGGGCTCGCCGGGGAGCTGTTTTTT.

The table lists this clonotype with a count of one. This chain joins TRBV27 and TRBJ1-5; D gene unclear. The germline V gene encodes CDR1 MNHEY and CDR2 SMNVEV (reference sequence). CDR3 length: 12 amino acids. V was cut by 5 bases and J by 2 bases, with 4 bases left in between. The DNA for the CDR3 is TGTGCCAGCAGTAAGGGCAATCAGCCCCAGCATTTT. Its translation is CASSKGNQPQHF.

The chain has TRBV28 and TRBJ2-1, with 13 bases lining up with TRBD2. Germline V gene lookup returns CDR1 MDHEN and CDR2 SYDVKM. Trimming at V came to 7 bases and at J to 9 bases, leaving 9 bases not matched to a gene. The CDR3 length is 15 residues. The CDR3 reads CASTGGLAGIGEQFF. For the CDR3, the DNA is TGTGCCAGCACAGGGGGACTAGCGGGAATCGGTGAGCAGTTCTTC.

This clonotype came up many times. The V call is TRBV7-2, the J call TRBJ1-1; no firm D call. Germline CDR1 and CDR2: SGHTA and FQGNSA. Trimming took off 1 base at V and 8 bases at J, with 11 bases between the two ends. The CDR3 contains 13 residues. The CDR3 region is CASSLDAFGEAFF. CDR3 nucleotide sequence: TGTGCCAGCAGCTTAGATGCGTTTGGGGAAGCTTTCTTT. Combining the CDR3 with reference TRBV7-2 and TRBJ1-1 gives the whole variable domain GAGVSQSPSNKVTEKGKDVELRCDPISGHTALYWYRQSLGQGLEFLIYFQGNSAPDKSGLPSDRFSAERTGGSVSTLTIQRTQQEDSAVYLCASSLDAFGEAFFGQGTRLTVV.

The J gene is TRBJ2-7, the V gene TRBV4-2; D is undetermined. Germline CDR1 LGHNA, CDR2 YNFKEQ. V was trimmed by 1 base and J by 2 bases, leaving 12 bases between them. The CDR3 is 15 amino acids. The CDR3 DNA is TGTGCCAGCAGCCAAGGGGTAGGGAAAACCTACGAGCAGTACTTC. Translation gives CASSQGVGKTYEQYF.

This clonotype was recorded many times. The CDR3: CASSSQAGGELFF. CDR3 coding DNA: TGTGCCAGCAGCTCCCAAGCAGGCGGGGAGCTGTTTTTT. The chain joins TRBV7-2 to TRBJ2-2; D not certain. CDR3 length: 13 residues. V lost 4 bases to trimming and J lost 7 bases, with 10 bases between them. The germline V gene has CDR1 SGHTA and CDR2 FQGNSA.

This clonotype has a handful of counts. V is TRBV10-2 and J is TRBJ2-7; TRBD2 agrees at 10 bases. Germline V CDR1 and CDR2: WSHSY, SAAADI. The J segment lost 0 bases and the V segment lost 3 bases, leaving 5 bases of the junction unmatched. The CDR3 extends over 16 amino acids. Here the CDR3 DNA reads TGCGCCAGCAGTGACCCTTCTAGCGGGAGCTCCTACGAGCAGTACTTC. Protein product: CASSDPSSGSSYEQYF.

This clonotype occurred many times. The chain couples TRBV10-3 to TRBJ1-4; maybe TRBD1 (6 bases). The CDR3 runs to 12 residues. Trimming cost V 6 bases and J 8 bases, with 10 bases left between them. Germline assignment: CDR1 ENHRY and CDR2 SYGVKD. The CDR3 loop is CAIRRGDEKLFF. The CDR3 region has the DNA TGTGCCATCAGAAGGGGGGACGAAAAACTGTTTTTT.